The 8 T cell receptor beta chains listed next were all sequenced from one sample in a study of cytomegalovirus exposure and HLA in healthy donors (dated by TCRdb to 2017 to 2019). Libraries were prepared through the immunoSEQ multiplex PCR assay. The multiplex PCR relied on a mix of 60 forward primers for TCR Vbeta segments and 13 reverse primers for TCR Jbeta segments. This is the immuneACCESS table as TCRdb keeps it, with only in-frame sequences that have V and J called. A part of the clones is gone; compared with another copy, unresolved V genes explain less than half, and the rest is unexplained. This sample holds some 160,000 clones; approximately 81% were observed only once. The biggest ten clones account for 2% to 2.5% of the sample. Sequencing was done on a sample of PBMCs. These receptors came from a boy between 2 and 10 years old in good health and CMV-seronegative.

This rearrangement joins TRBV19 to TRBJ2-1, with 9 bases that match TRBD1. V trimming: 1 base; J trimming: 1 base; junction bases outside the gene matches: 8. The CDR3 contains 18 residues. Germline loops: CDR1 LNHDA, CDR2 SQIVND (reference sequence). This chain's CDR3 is CASSIVGTGYNSYNEQFF. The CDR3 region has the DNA TGTGCCAGTAGTATAGTCGGGACAGGGTACAATTCCTACAATGAGCAGTTCTTC.

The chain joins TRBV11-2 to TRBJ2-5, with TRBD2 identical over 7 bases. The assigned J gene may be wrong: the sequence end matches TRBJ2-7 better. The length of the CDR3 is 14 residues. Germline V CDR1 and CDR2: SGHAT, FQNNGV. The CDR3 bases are TGTGCCAGCAGGGTTAGCGGGTTCCCCTACGAGCAGTACTTC. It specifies CASRVSGFPYEQYF.

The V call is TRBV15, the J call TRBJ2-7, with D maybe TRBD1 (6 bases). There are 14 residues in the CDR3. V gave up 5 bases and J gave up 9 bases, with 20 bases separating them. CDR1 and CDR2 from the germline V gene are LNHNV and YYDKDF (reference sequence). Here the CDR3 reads CATSETGSRILQYF. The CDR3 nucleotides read TGTGCCACCAGCGAAACAGGGAGTCGTATCTTGCAGTACTTC.

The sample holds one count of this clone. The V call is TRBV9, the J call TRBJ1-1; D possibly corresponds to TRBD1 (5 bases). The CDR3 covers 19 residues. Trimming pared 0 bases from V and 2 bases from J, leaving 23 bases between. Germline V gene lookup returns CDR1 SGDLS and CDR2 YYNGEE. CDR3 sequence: CASSVATSGRARGNTEAFF. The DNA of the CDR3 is TGTGCCAGCAGCGTAGCTACGAGTGGCAGGGCCAGAGGAAACACTGAAGCTTTCTTT. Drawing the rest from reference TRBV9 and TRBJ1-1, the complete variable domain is DSGVTQTPKHLITATGQRVTLRCSPRSGDLSVYWYQQSLDQGLQFLIQYYNGEERAKGNILERFSAQQFPDLHSELNLSSLELGDSALYFCASSVATSGRARGNTEAFFGQGTRLTVV.

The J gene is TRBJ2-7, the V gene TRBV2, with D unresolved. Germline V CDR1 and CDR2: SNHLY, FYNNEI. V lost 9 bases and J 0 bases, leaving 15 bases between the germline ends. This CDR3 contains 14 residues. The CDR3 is CARNEMTGSYEQYF. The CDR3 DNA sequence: TGTGCCAGAAATGAGATGACGGGCTCCTACGAGCAGTACTTC.

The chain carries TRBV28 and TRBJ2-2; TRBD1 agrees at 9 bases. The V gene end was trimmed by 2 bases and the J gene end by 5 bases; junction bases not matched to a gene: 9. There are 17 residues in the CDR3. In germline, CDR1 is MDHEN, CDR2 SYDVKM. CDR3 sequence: CASSLRFWGQGTGELFF. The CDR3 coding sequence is TGTGCCAGCAGTTTAAGGTTTTGGGGACAGGGAACCGGGGAGCTGTTTTTT.

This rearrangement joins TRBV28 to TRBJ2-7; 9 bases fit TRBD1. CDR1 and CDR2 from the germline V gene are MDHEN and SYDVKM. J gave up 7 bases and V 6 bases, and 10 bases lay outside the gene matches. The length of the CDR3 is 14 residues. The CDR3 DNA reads TGTGCCAGCAGGATGACAGGGGGTACTAGTGAGCAGTACTTC. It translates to CASRMTGGTSEQYF.

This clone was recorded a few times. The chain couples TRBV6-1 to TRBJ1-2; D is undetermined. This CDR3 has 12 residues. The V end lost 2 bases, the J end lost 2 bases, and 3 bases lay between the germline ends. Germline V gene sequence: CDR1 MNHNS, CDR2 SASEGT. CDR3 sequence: CASSESNYGYTF. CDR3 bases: TGTGCCAGCAGTGAAAGCAACTATGGCTACACCTTC.